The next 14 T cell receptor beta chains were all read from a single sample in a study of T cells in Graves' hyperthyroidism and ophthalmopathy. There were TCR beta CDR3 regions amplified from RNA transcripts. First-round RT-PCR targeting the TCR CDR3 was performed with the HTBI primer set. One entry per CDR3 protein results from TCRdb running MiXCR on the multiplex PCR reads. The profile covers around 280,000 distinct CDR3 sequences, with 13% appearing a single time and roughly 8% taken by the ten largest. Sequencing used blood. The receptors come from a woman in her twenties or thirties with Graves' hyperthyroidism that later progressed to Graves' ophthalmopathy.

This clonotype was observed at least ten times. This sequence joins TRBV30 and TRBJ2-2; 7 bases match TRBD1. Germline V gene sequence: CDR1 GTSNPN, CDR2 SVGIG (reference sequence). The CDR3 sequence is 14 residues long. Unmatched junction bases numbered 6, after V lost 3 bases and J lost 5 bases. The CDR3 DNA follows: TGTGCCTGGAGGTACGGACAGGCTACCGGGGAGCTGTTTTTT. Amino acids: CAWRYGQATGELFF.

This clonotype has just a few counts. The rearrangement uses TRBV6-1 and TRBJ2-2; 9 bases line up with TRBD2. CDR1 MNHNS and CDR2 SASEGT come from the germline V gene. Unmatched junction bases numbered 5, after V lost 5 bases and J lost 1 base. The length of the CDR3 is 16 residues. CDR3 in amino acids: CASSLTSGVNTGELFF. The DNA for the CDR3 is TGTGCCAGCAGTTTGACTAGCGGAGTGAACACCGGGGAGCTGTTTTTT.

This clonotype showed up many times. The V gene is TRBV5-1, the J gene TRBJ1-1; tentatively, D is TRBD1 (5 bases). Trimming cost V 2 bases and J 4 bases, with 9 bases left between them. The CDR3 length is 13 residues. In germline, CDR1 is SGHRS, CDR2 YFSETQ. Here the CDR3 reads CASSFPGGTEAFF. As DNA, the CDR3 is TGCGCCAGCAGCTTCCCCGGGGGCACTGAAGCTTTCTTT.

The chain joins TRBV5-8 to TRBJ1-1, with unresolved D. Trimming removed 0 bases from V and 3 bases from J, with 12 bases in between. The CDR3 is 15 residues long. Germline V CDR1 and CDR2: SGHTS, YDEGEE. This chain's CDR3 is CASSLGVGDDTEAFF. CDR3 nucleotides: TGTGCCAGCAGCTTGGGCGTGGGTGACGACACTGAAGCTTTCTTT. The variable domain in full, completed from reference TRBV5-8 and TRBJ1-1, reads EAGVTQSPTHLIKTRGQQATLRCSPISGHTSVYWYQQALGLGLQFLLWYDEGEERNRGNFPPRFSGRQFPNYSSELNVNALELEDSALYLCASSLGVGDDTEAFFGQGTRLTVV.

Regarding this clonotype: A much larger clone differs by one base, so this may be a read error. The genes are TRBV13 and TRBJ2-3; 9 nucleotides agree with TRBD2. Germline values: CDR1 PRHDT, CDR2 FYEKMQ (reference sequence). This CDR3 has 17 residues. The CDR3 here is CTSSPTSGFFYTDTQYF. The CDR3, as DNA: TGTACCAGCAGTCCGACTAGCGGCTTCTTTTACACAGATACGCAGTATTTT.

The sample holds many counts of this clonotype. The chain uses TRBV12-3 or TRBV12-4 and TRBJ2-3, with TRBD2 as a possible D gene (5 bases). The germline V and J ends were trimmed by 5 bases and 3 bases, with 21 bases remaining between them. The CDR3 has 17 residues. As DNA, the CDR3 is TGTGCCAGCAGTCCTTCCCGACCGGGGATTCTAACAGATACGCAGTATTTT. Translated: CASSPSRPGILTDTQYF.

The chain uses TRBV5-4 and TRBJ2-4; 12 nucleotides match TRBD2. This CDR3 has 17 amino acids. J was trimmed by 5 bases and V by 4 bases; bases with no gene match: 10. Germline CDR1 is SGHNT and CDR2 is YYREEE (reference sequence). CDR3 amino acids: CASSPKVTSGSENIQYF. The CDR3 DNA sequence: TGTGCCAGCAGCCCCAAGGTGACTAGCGGGAGCGAAAACATTCAGTACTTC.

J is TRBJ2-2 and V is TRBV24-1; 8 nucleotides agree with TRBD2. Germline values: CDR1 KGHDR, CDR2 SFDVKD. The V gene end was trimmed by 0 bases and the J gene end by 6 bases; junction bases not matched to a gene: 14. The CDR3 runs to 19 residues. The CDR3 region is CATSDLEHPGLVGPGELFF. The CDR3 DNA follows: TGTGCCACCAGTGATTTGGAGCACCCGGGACTAGTGGGACCCGGGGAGCTGTTTTTT.

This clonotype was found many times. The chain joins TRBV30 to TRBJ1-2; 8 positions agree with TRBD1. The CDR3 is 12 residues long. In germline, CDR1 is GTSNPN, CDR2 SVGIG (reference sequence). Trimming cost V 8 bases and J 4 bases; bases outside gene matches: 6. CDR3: CAGSGGGYGYTF. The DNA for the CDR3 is TGTGCCGGGTCAGGGGGCGGCTATGGCTACACCTTC.

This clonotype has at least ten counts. Here the CDR3 reads CASTLLTGNEQFF. In DNA form, the CDR3 reads TGTGCCAGCACTCTCTTAACTGGGAATGAGCAGTTCTTC. V usage is TRBV7-2 and J usage is TRBJ2-1; no reliable D call. This CDR3 is 13 amino acids long. The ends were cut back, 7 bases at V and 7 bases at J, with 14 bases in the middle. Germline CDR1 and CDR2: SGHTA and FQGNSA.

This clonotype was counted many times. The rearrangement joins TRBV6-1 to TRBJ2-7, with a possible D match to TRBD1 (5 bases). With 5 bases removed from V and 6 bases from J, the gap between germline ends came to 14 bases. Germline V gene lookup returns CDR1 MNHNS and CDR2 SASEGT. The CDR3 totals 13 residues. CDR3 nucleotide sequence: TGTGCCAGCAGTTTAATAGGGGTCTCCGAGCAGTACTTC. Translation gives CASSLIGVSEQYF.

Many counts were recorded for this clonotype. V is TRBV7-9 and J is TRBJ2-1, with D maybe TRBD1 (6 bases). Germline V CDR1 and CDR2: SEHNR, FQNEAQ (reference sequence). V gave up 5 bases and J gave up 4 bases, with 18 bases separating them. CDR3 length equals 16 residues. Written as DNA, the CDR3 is TGTGCCAGCAGCGCTATACAGGGTTCTGGGTACAATGAGCAGTTCTTC. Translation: CASSAIQGSGYNEQFF.

The CDR3 spells CSVVDTEAFF. The DNA for the CDR3 is TGCAGCGTAGTAGACACTGAAGCTTTCTTT. The V call is TRBV29-1, the J call TRBJ1-1, with no clear D. Trimming removed 6 bases from V and 3 bases from J, with 5 bases in between. Germline values: CDR1 SQVTM, CDR2 ANQGSEA. The CDR3 covers 10 residues.

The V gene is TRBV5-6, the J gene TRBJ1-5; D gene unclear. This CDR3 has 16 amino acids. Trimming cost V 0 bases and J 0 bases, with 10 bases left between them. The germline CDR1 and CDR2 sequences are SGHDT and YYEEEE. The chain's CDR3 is CASSLEGFYSNQPQHF. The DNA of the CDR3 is TGTGCCAGCAGCTTGGAAGGGTTCTATAGCAATCAGCCCCAGCATTTT.